The 17 T cell receptor beta chains given below trace back to one sample, sequenced in a study of blood T cell repertoires in COVID-19. The method was immunoSEQ multiplex PCR; TCRdb's version includes in-frame clones alone and lacks a portion of them. The top ten hold 5% to 6.5% of the sample, which has 250,000 or so clones, 88% seen once. Sequenced input: peripheral blood. Every receptor here comes from a woman aged 30 to 39 with COVID-19, enrolled during active disease.

The rearrangement links TRBV5-1 to TRBJ2-5; 7 bases are shared with TRBD1. In germline, CDR1 is SGHRS, CDR2 YFSETQ. The V and J ends lost 6 bases and 1 base, in that order; junction bases with no gene match: 12. The length of the CDR3 is 16 residues. Written as DNA, the CDR3 is TGCGCCAGCACTCTAGGGGGCGGACCCGGCCAAGAGACCCAGTACTTC. Protein product: CASTLGGGPGQETQYF.

As concerns this clone: The same CDR3 arises from other DNA sequences in this sample as well. This chain joins TRBV3-1 (or the pseudogene TRBV3-2) and TRBJ2-5, with 10 nucleotides matching TRBD2. The CDR3 length is 16 residues. The trim removed 0 bases at V and 4 bases at J, leaving 5 bases unmatched. Per germline, CDR1 LGHDT and CDR2 YNNKEL (reference sequence). The CDR3 DNA is TGTGCCAGCAGCCAAGATCTAGCGGGAGTAGGAGAGACCCAGTACTTC. Amino acid sequence: CASSQDLAGVGETQYF.

The chain uses TRBV29-1 and TRBJ1-1, with no clear D. Germline CDR1 reads SQVTM; CDR2 reads ANQGSEA. Trimming shortened V by 4 bases and J by 6 bases, and 15 bases separated the two germline ends. The CDR3 is made up of 13 amino acids. The CDR3 loop is CSVVSPGWAEAFF. The CDR3 region has the DNA TGCAGCGTTGTCTCACCAGGCTGGGCTGAAGCTTTCTTT.

The chain has TRBV29-1 and TRBJ1-2, with 8 nucleotides matching TRBD1. The CDR3 is 13 amino acids. The V and J ends lost 3 bases and 0 bases, in that order; junction bases with no gene match: 0. Germline CDR1 and CDR2: SQVTM and ANQGSEA. In nucleotides, the CDR3 is TGCAGCGTTGAGACAGGGGCTAACTATGGCTACACCTTC. Its protein product is CSVETGANYGYTF.

The chain recombines TRBV10-1 with TRBJ2-7; TRBD2 aligns across 14 bases. J was trimmed by 12 bases and V by 3 bases; bases with no gene match: 13. The germline V gene has CDR1 WNHNN and CDR2 SYGVQD (reference sequence). The length of the CDR3 is 16 residues. The CDR3: CASSDLADGLAGGTYF. CDR3 DNA: TGCGCCAGCAGTGACCTCGCGGATGGACTAGCGGGGGGTACGTACTTC.

The CDR3 is CASRARGQPDSGANVLTF. The CDR3 region has the DNA TGTGCCAGCAGGGCCAGGGGACAGCCCGACTCTGGGGCCAACGTCCTGACTTTC. J is TRBJ2-6 and V is TRBV27; 7 bases agree with TRBD1. In germline, CDR1 is MNHEY, CDR2 SMNVEV (reference sequence). This CDR3 is built from 18 residues. J lost 0 bases, V lost 6 bases, and 11 bases had no gene match.

V gene TRBV19 combines with J gene TRBJ1-4; maybe TRBD1 (6 bases). The CDR3 has 14 residues. V dropped 4 bases and J dropped 5 bases, with 11 bases sitting between them. Germline loops: CDR1 LNHDA, CDR2 SQIVND (reference sequence). CDR3 loop: CASSNTGKNEKLFF. Here the CDR3 DNA reads TGTGCCAGTAGTAACACAGGGAAGAATGAAAAACTGTTTTTT. The full variable domain, rest sourced from reference TRBV19 and TRBJ1-4, is DGGITQSPKYLFRKEGQNVTLSCEQNLNHDAMYWYRQDPGQGLRLIYYSQIVNDFQKGDIAEGYSVSREKKESFPLTVTSAQKNPTAFYLCASSNTGKNEKLFFGSGTQLSVL.

This sequence joins TRBV7-8 and TRBJ2-3, with 9 bases identical to TRBD2. V gave up 5 bases and J gave up 2 bases; unmatched junction bases: 11. The germline V gene has CDR1 SGHVS and CDR2 FQNEAQ. The length of the CDR3 is 17 residues. This CDR3 is CASSRHTTSGNTDTQYF. CDR3 coding DNA: TGTGCCAGCAGCCGACATACGACTAGCGGAAACACAGATACGCAGTATTTT.

The chain couples TRBV7-6 to TRBJ2-5; 7 nucleotides match TRBD1. Germline V gene sequence: CDR1 SGHVS, CDR2 FNYEAQ. V lost 0 bases, J lost 2 bases, and 3 bases stayed unmatched. This CDR3 spans 15 amino acids. The CDR3 region has the DNA TGTGCCAGCAGCTTAGCGAAGACAGGGCAAGAGACCCAGTACTTC. Translation gives CASSLAKTGQETQYF.

The chain employs TRBV7-6 and TRBJ2-5; 11 bases line up with TRBD2. CDR3 length: 16 residues. The germline CDR1 and CDR2 sequences are SGHVS and FNYEAQ. J was trimmed by 2 bases and V by 5 bases; bases with no gene match: 7. The CDR3 DNA is TGTGCCAGCAGCAACAGACTAGCGGGGACTCAAGAGACCCAGTACTTC. Translating it yields CASSNRLAGTQETQYF.

In DNA, the CDR3 is TGTGCCAGCAGTTTAGACAGGGGTGGCAATCAGCCCCAGCATTTT. This sequence encodes CASSLDRGGNQPQHF. This sequence joins TRBV27 and TRBJ1-5, with 8 nucleotides matching TRBD1. The J segment lost 2 bases and the V segment lost 2 bases, leaving 2 bases of the junction unmatched. Germline V gene data show CDR1 as MNHEY and CDR2 as SMNVEV (reference sequence). This CDR3 comprises 15 residues.

V gene TRBV9 combines with J gene TRBJ2-3, with 9 bases matching TRBD1. CDR1 is SGDLS, CDR2 YYNGEE, per germline. Trimming removed 3 bases from V and 11 bases from J; junction bases left unmatched: 4. The CDR3 covers 12 residues. The CDR3 reads CASSAGQGEQYF. The CDR3 nucleotides read TGTGCCAGCAGCGCGGGACAGGGTGAGCAGTATTTT.

This sequence joins TRBV5-5 and TRBJ1-2; 7 positions match TRBD1. The CDR3 length is 13 residues. V dropped 3 bases and J dropped 4; count of bases not matched to a gene: 3. Germline loops: CDR1 SGHKS, CDR2 YYEKEE (reference sequence). The CDR3 is CASSYGTVYGYTF. The CDR3 nucleotides are TGTGCCAGCAGCTACGGGACAGTCTATGGCTACACCTTC.

The chain has TRBV7-9 and TRBJ2-5; 7 bases are a match to TRBD1. The CDR3 contains 15 residues. Per germline, CDR1 SEHNR and CDR2 FQNEAQ (reference sequence). The ends lost 4 bases at V and 4 bases at J; junction bases unmatched: 9. The CDR3: CASSSGQVQIETQYF. Written as DNA, the CDR3 is TGTGCCAGCAGCTCCGGACAGGTCCAAATAGAGACCCAGTACTTC.

The chain links TRBV7-6 to TRBJ2-2; the match to TRBD1 covers 8 bases. Trimming took 3 bases from V and 1 from J; bases not matched to a gene: 1. CDR1 and CDR2 (germline): SGHVS, FNYEAQ. This CDR3 comprises 15 residues. This CDR3 is CASSLGQENTGELFF. The CDR3 DNA reads TGTGCCAGCAGCTTGGGACAGGAGAACACCGGGGAGCTGTTTTTT.

The chain is built from TRBV6-2 or TRBV6-3 and TRBJ1-1, with TRBD1 as a possible D gene (6 bases). The CDR3 runs 17 residues. V was trimmed by 2 bases and J by 0 bases, leaving 16 bases between them. From germline, CDR1 is MNHEY and CDR2 SVGEGT. The CDR3 region is CASSYPQGQFLNTEAFF. CDR3 coding DNA: TGTGCCAGCAGTTACCCCCAGGGGCAGTTTCTGAACACTGAAGCTTTCTTT.

The chain has TRBV2 and TRBJ1-4; no definite D call. The V gene lost 3 bases and the J gene lost 10 bases, with 9 bases spanning the gap. Germline assignment: CDR1 SNHLY and CDR2 FYNNEI. The CDR3 contains 12 residues. CDR3 sequence (DNA): TGTGCCAGCAGTGATGAGGGCGGAAAACTGTTTTTT. Translated, it gives CASSDEGGKLFF.